This T cell receptor beta chain was identified in a study of T cells in Graves' hyperthyroidism and ophthalmopathy (dated by TCRdb to about 2019). The study in broad terms: Peripheral blood samples were taken at the time of initial diagnosis, prior to any treatment. A discovery cohort of fewer than 110 patients, about 43 with Graves' ophthalmopathy and 55 to 60 with stable Graves' hyperthyroidism, was used to find distinguishing TCR V-J signatures. Prospective prediction of ophthalmopathy was tested in an independent validation cohort of approximately 18 hyperthyroidism patients and some 17 patients who later progressed to ophthalmopathy. The approximately 95 discovery patients were divided at random into training and test sets in a 7:3 ratio. In addition, the study compared T-cell repertoires in thyroid tissue and in blood from roughly six Graves' hyperthyroidism patients. After sampling, hyperthyroidism patients received methimazole starting at 30 mg daily, and ophthalmopathy patients received high-dose intravenous methylprednisolone. The paper describes TCR Vbeta CDR3 sequencing of 135 peripheral blood samples, made up of approximately 40 ophthalmopathy patients, some 76 hyperthyroidism patients and around 17 progressor patients. Points the paper makes about the study in general: No statistical method was used to fix the sample size in advance, and group allocation was not hidden from the investigators. A model built on a 13 V-J signature distinguished ophthalmopathy from stable hyperthyroidism, reaching about 89% sensitivity and around 81% specificity in cross-validation and 80%/75% in testing. Most expanded thyroid clonotypes (frequency above 0.001) were also detected in blood, suggesting blood repertoires may reflect thyroid immune responses. In validation, the model predicted progression to ophthalmopathy a median of 6.5 months before onset, with about 71% sensitivity and 72.22% specificity.

Amplification of TCR beta CDR3 regions was carried out from RNA transcripts. A first-round RT-PCR of the TCR CDR3 used the HTBI primer set with the Qiagen OneStep RT-PCR kit. A second multiplex PCR round built the libraries, followed by size selection and purification. The libraries were sequenced on an Illumina HiSeq2000 using paired-end 100 bp reads. Concerning the study's data processing: SOAPnuke was used to process the raw data, with reads discarded if the reads contained adapters or uncalled bases, had a mean Phred below 15, or lacked an exact constant-primer or identifier match. High-quality paired reads were merged with COPE v1.2.5, and unique nucleotide sequences were defined as clonotypes. MiTCR v1.1 was used to align the clonotypes against IMGT TRBV, TRBD and TRBJ reference segments. Analysis was restricted to V-J combinations with a frequency above 0.0001, which covered 99.2% of repertoires. The TCS score was defined as the ratio of F50 (clonal expansion) to E x V (chaos), calculated using BLOSUM62-based TCRdist between CDR3 peptides within each V-J. Welch's t-statistics and random forest reduced roughly 530 V-J features to fewer than 15, which were used in a naive Bayes classifier (R e1071). Using fastp at Q25 and MiXCR, TCRdb reprocessed the public reads and kept productive beta chains. Every CDR3 protein is listed once, alongside the most common genes and DNA of its rows. The V and J calls shown here were made by TCRdb, not taken from the authors' results. Within this sample are about half a million distinct CDR3 sequences, with about 16% of them counted one time only. The ten top clones hold around 28% of the sample.

In the ophthalmopathy patients, disease was moderately to severely active, with a Clinical Activity Score of 3 or more, a NOSPECS grade of 4 or more, and a duration of less than 3 months. Exclusion was applied to patients with uncontrolled infections, other autoimmune diseases, pregnancy or lactation. Diagnoses were based on clinical symptoms, serum thyroxine and TRAb, thyroid ultrasound and orbital computed tomography. PBMCs were separated from around 9.1 ml of fresh peripheral blood using Ficoll-Paque density gradient centrifugation. Trizol reagent was used to extract total RNA, and RNA quality was then checked on an Agilent 2100 Bioanalyzer. Turning to this clonotype: The antigen this receptor binds is unknown. One base away lies a much larger clone, so this may be a sequencing read error.

The germline V gene encodes CDR1 SGHTA and CDR2 FQGNSA. Measured from the cysteine to the phenylalanine, the CDR3 is 19 residues long. Just CDR3 DNA is preserved here, 57 bases in frame from base 1. This receptor was obtained from a woman in her thirties with Graves' ophthalmopathy. Rearrangement joined TRBV7-2 to TRBJ2-6, and perhaps TRBD1 as D gene, on 6 matching bases. Sequenced material: blood. This receptor carries the CDR3 CASSPSARQVLSGANLLTF. The DNA sequence reads TGTGCCAGCAGCCCCTCTGCGCGACAGGTTCTATCTGGGGCCAACCTCCTGACTTTC.